The following is a T cell receptor (beta chain) sequence with its context. Its target is not known. V was shortened by 5 bases and J by 2 bases, with 19 bases between the two germline ends. The CDR3 covers 16 residues. Germline V gives CDR1 LGHDT, CDR2 YNNKEL (reference sequence). The sample comes from a study of T cell responses to AZD1222 COVID-19 vaccine. Study results and limitations: Spike as a whole was targeted by vaccine-associated CD4 TCRs, dominant at 160-218 and 743-854. The donors showed a predominance of white British ancestry and of females, with possible underestimation of clonal diversity. Repertoires were obtained solely post-peak T cell response.

Second-dose schedules of about 4 or about 12 weeks were combined. Method: immunoSEQ multiplex PCR; TCRdb's copy keeps in-frame clones and lacks some. This sample has some 140,000 clones, with 88% found just once. Material: peripheral blood, obtained 28 days after the second AZD1222 dose. The TCR sequence derives from an adult who received the AZD1222 COVID-19 vaccine. The chain combines TRBV3-1 (or the pseudogene TRBV3-2) with TRBJ2-7; D is uncertain. CDR3 protein: CASSGPGDPTTYEQYF. The CDR3 nucleotides are TGTGCCAGCAGCGGCCCGGGCGACCCGACCACCTACGAGCAGTACTTC.